This T cell receptor (beta chain) appears in the sequencing data of a study of blood T cell repertoires in COVID-19. Study details: Some COVID-19 samples were acute and others convalescent; all came from the United States, Italy and Spain. PBMCs, B-cell-depleted T cells, or T cells were the source of the cDNA or gDNA that made up the material.

This clone showed up many times. This specimen includes other DNA sequences encoding the same CDR3. Original methodology: Researchers report that nucleated cell counts were estimated from reference gene primer amplification. Assay used: immunoSEQ multiplex PCR; TCRdb lists only in-frame clones, some missing. V and J calls and clone size are those listed in that table; D and trimming were worked out from the DNA. The repertoire holds approximately 110,000 clones, with approximately 62% as singletons. The germline gives CDR1 MNHEY, CDR2 SVGAGI. The CDR3 is made up of 15 amino acids. The ends were cut back, 0 bases at V and 3 bases at J, with 12 bases in the middle.

Sequenced sample: peripheral blood. The receptor was derived from an older man with acute or convalescent COVID-19. The chain couples TRBV6-5 to TRBJ2-7; the D gene is possibly TRBD2 (6 bases). The CDR3 coding sequence is TGTGCCAGCAGTTACTCTGGAGGGCTTGGCTACGAGCAGTACTTC. Its translation: CASSYSGGLGYEQYF.